This TCR beta chain is from a study of glioma-infiltrating T cells. The CDR3 loop spans 15 amino acids. CDR1 is SEHNR and CDR2 is FQNEAQ in the germline V gene (reference sequence). Germline trimming cut 5 bases from V and 4 bases from J; bases unmatched to any gene: 7. About this clonotype: The antigen is unknown.

Points from the study as a whole: Only very few CDR3 sequences appeared in both tissue and blood.

Amplification of TCR alpha and beta CDR3 regions from RNA used iRepertoire nested multiplex PCR. TCRdb called the multiplex PCR reads again in MiXCR, with one record for every CDR3 protein. The table lists roughly 350,000 distinct CDR3 sequences, roughly two fifths of them singletons. This clonotype originated in a human donor with low-grade glioma or glioblastoma, undergoing nonglioma brain surgery, or in good health (not recorded which). The sequencing sample was made of glioma tissue, nonneoplastic brain tissue, or PBMCs (not recorded which). The chain links TRBV7-9 to TRBJ2-3, with 9 bases lining up with TRBD2. The CDR3 DNA reads TGTGCCAGCAGCAGTAGCGGGAGCGGGCCAGATACGCAGTATTTT. Its protein is CASSSSGSGPDTQYF.